This is a list of T cell receptor beta chains from one sample in a study of blood T cell repertoires in COVID-19. TCRdb keeps only in-frame clones here, not all; method: immunoSEQ multiplex PCR. The table has over 300,000 clones, around 90% seen once; the top ten hold around 7%. The specimen sequenced was peripheral blood. The receptor set was obtained from a man between 18 and 29 years old with active or convalescent COVID-19. Each CDR3 is given with its conserved first and last residue. Clone size is given for some rows only: seen once, a few or many times, or a class if the clone is expanded.

CDR3 protein | J gene | clone size | V gene
CATSGARPAYNEQFF | TRBJ2-1 | - | TRBV24-1
CASSADGREGQPQHF | TRBJ1-5 | - | TRBV7-3
CASSQDTVIRAFF | TRBJ1-1 | - | TRBV14
CASSEAFYGYTF | TRBJ1-2 | few | TRBV6-1
CASSDRGLSNTIYF | TRBJ1-3 | - | TRBV2
CASSLPQDRGFDYEQYF | TRBJ2-7 | - | TRBV7-2
CATSARDTSYEQYF | TRBJ2-7 | - | TRBV15
CASSGGLLVSGNTIYF | TRBJ1-3 | - | TRBV19
CASREGGATYEQYF | TRBJ2-7 | - | TRBV5-1
CASRTTPGGAYEQYF | TRBJ2-7 | - | TRBV6-5
CASSQGLAGGLYNEQFF | TRBJ2-1 | - | TRBV4-1
CASTWTSGRLRTDTQYF | TRBJ2-3 | once | TRBV4-1
CASSLPSTGGEGYTF | TRBJ1-2 | - | TRBV28
CASSSGGGAGELFF | TRBJ2-2 | - | TRBV6-2/TRBV6-3
CASSPSGRADWGYTF | TRBJ1-2 | - | TRBV9
CASSPPMRQGKAFF | TRBJ1-1 | - | TRBV9
CASSFSSGITEAFF | TRBJ1-1 | - | TRBV27
CARSQGTGDSPLHF | TRBJ1-6 | - | TRBV5-3
CATGRTSGSRNEQFF | TRBJ2-1 | - | TRBV24-1
CASSLPSTLGGRTYEQYF | TRBJ2-7 | - | TRBV7-2
CASRLRDSFYEQYF | TRBJ2-7 | - | TRBV6-5
CSVEGASVGAIEAFF | TRBJ1-1 | - | TRBV29-1
CASRSHRDRNEKLFF | TRBJ1-4 | - | TRBV12-2
CASSQRGNGYEQYF | TRBJ2-7 | - | TRBV3-1/TRBV3-2
CASSPPWWSQGASNTEAFF | TRBJ1-1 | - | TRBV6-2/TRBV6-3
CASSLSINSDRLHEQYF | TRBJ2-7 | - | TRBV27
CASSRRGQGFSDTQYF | TRBJ2-3 | - | TRBV13
CASTGYRYEQYF | TRBJ2-7 | - | TRBV2
CASSPGGQGVYGYTF | TRBJ1-2 | - | TRBV4-3
CASSVEGAVTDTQYF | TRBJ2-3 | - | TRBV9
CATSREGQSTDTQYF | TRBJ2-3 | - | TRBV15
CASSLRAGELFF | TRBJ2-2 | once | TRBV7-3
CASTKDRGGDQPQHF | TRBJ1-5 | - | TRBV2
CASSLLSGELFF | TRBJ2-2 | - | TRBV27
CASGRDRGLIGNQPQHF | TRBJ1-5 | - | TRBV23-1
CASSLHTYEQYF | TRBJ2-7 | - | TRBV12-3/TRBV12-4
CASSSSWPSTNEQYF | TRBJ2-7 | - | TRBV28
CASSRTSGAYNEQFF | TRBJ2-1 | - | TRBV7-2
CASSFDSYEQYF | TRBJ2-7 | - | TRBV6-5
CASSIDRAGQPQHF | TRBJ1-5 | - | TRBV19
CASSIGGNSPLHF | TRBJ1-6 | - | TRBV19
CASSEGEGSYNSPLHF | TRBJ1-6 | few | TRBV6-1